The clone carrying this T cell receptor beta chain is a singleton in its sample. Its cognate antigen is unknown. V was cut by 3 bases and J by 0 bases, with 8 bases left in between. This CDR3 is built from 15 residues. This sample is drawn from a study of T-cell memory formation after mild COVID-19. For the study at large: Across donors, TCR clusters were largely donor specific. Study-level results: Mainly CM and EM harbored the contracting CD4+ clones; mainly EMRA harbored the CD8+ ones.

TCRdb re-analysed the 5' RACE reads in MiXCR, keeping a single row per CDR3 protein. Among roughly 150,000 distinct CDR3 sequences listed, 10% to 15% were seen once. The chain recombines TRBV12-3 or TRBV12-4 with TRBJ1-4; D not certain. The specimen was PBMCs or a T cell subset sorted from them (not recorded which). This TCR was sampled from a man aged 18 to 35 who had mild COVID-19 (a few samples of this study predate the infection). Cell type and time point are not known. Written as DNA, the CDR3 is TGTGCCAGCAGTTTTCAGTGGTCAACTAATGAAAAACTGTTTTTT. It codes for CASSFQWSTNEKLFF.